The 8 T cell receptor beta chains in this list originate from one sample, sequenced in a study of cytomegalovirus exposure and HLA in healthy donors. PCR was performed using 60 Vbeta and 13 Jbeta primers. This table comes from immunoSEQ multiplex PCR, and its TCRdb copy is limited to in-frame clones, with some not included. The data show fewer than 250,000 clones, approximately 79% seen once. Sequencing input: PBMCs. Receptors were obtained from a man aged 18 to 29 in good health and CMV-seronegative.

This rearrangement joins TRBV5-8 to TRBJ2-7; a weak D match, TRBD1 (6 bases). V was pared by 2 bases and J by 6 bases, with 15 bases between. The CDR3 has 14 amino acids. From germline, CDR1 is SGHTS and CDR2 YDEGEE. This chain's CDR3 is CASSFGQGRSEQYF. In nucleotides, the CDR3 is TGTGCCAGCAGCTTCGGGCAGGGGCGCAGCGAGCAGTACTTC. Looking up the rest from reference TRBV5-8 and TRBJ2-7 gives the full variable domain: EAGVTQSPTHLIKTRGQQATLRCSPISGHTSVYWYQQALGLGLQFLLWYDEGEERNRGNFPPRFSGRQFPNYSSELNVNALELEDSALYLCASSFGQGRSEQYFGPGTRLTVT.

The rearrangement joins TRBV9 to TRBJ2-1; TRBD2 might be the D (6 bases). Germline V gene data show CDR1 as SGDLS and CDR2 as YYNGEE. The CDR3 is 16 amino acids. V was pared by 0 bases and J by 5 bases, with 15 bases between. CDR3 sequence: CASSVGGLGSHNEQFF. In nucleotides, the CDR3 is TGTGCCAGCAGCGTAGGGGGACTGGGGAGCCACAATGAGCAGTTCTTC.

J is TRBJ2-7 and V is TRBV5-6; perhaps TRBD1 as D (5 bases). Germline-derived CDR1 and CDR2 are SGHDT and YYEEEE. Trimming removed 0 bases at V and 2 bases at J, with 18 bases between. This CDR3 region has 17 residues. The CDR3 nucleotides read TGTGCCAGCAGCTTGGGGGTGCTAGTGACAGAGACCTACGAGCAGTACTTC. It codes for CASSLGVLVTETYEQYF.

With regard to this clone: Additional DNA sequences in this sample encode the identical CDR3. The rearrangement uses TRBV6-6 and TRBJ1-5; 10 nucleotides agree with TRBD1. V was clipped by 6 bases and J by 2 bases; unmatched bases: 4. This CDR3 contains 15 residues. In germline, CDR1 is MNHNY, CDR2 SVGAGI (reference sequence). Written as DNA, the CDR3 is TGTGCCAGCAGCCCCGGGACAGGGGGCAATCAGCCCCAGCATTTT. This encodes CASSPGTGGNQPQHF.

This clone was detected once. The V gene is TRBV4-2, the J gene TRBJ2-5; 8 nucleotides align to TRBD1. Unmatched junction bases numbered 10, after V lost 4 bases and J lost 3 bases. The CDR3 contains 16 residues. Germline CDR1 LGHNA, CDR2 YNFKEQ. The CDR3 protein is CASSPTGGGKEETQYF. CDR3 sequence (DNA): TGTGCCAGCAGCCCAACAGGGGGAGGTAAAGAAGAGACCCAGTACTTC.

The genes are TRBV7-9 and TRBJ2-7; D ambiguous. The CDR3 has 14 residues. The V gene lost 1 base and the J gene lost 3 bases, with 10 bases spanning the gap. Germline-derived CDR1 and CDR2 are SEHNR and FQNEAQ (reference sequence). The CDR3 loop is CASSLGALIYEQYF. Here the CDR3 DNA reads TGTGCCAGCAGCTTAGGGGCCCTCATCTACGAGCAGTACTTC.

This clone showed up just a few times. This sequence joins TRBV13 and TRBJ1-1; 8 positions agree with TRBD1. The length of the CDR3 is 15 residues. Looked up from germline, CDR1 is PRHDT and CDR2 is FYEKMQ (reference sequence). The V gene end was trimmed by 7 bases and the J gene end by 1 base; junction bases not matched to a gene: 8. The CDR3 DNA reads TGTGCCAGCACAATGGGGACAGGATCGAACACTGAAGCTTTCTTT. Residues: CASTMGTGSNTEAFF.

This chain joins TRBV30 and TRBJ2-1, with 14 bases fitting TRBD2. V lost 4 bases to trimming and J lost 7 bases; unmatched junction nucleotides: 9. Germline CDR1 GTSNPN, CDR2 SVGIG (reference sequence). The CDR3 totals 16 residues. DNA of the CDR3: TGTGCCTGGACTCCCGGGGGGACTAGCGGGAGAAATGAGCAGTTCTTC. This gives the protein CAWTPGGTSGRNEQFF.